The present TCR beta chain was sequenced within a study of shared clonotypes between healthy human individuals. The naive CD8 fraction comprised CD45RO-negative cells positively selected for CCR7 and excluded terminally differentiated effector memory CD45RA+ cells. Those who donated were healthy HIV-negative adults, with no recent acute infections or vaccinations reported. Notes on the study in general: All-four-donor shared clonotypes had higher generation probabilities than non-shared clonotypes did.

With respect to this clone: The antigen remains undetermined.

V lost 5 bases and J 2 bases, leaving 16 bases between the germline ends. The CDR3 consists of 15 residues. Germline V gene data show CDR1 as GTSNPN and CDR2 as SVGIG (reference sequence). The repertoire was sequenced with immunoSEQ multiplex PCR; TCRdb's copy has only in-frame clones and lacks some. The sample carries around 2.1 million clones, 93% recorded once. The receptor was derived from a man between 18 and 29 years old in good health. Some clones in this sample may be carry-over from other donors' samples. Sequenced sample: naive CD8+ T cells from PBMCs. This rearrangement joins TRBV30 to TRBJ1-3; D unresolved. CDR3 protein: CAWDFGRPAGNTIYF. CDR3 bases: TGTGCCTGGGATTTCGGTAGGCCCGCTGGAAACACCATATATTTT. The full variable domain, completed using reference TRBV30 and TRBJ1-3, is SQTIHQWPATLVQPVGSPLSLECTVEGTSNPNLYWYRQAAGRGLQLLFYSVGIGQISSEVPQNLSASRPQDRQFILSSKKLLLSDSGFYLCAWDFGRPAGNTIYFGEGSWLTVV.